Each of the 29 T cell receptor beta chains below was sequenced from the same sample in a study of T cells in Graves' hyperthyroidism and ophthalmopathy. Regions amplified from RNA transcripts were the TCR beta CDR3 regions. First-round RT-PCR of the TCR CDR3 relied on the HTBI primer set. TCRdb passed the multiplex PCR reads through MiXCR, listing each CDR3 protein once. The profile shows fewer than 700,000 distinct CDR3 sequences, around 16% of them singletons. Sequencing was done on a sample of blood. These receptors all stem from a woman in her twenties or thirties with Graves' hyperthyroidism.

The chain recombines TRBV20-1 with TRBJ2-7; 9 nucleotides line up with TRBD1. Losses at the gene ends were 0 bases for V and 4 bases for J; bases not matched to a gene: 4. The CDR3 length is 14 residues. Germline V lookup: CDR1 DFQATT, CDR2 SNEGSKA (reference sequence). Written as DNA, the CDR3 is TGCAGTGCTAGAGAGCGGGACAGGGTTTACGAGCAGTACTTC. It is translated as CSARERDRVYEQYF.

The chain is built from TRBV5-4 and TRBJ1-1; TRBD1 might be the D (6 bases). Trimming left V 3 bases short and J 1 base short, with 13 bases between. The CDR3 runs to 15 residues. CDR1 SGHNT and CDR2 YYREEE come from the germline V gene (reference sequence). CDR3 sequence (DNA): TGTGCCAGCAGCTACGGGCAGGGGCCGAACACTGAAGCTTTCTTT. It encodes CASSYGQGPNTEAFF.

This clonotype was seen more than once but under ten times. The rearrangement uses TRBV7-2 and TRBJ2-7; 14 bases match TRBD2. V lost 5 bases and J lost 6; bases outside the gene matches: 9. The germline V gene has CDR1 SGHTA and CDR2 FQGNSA. The CDR3 length is 16 residues. DNA for the CDR3: TGTGCCAGCAGCCCCCAGGGACTAGCGGGAGTGGGCGAGCAGTACTTC. Its translation: CASSPQGLAGVGEQYF.

The chain couples TRBV27 to TRBJ2-2; D is ambiguous. Trimming cost V 1 base and J 9 bases, with 9 bases left between them. The V gene's germline CDR1 is MNHEY and CDR2 SMNVEV (reference sequence). The CDR3 length is 13 residues. For the CDR3, the DNA is TGTGCCAGCAGTTTATTCGGTGAGAGGGAGCTGTTTTTT. Translated: CASSLFGERELFF.

This clonotype was observed a few times. The chain couples TRBV6-6 to TRBJ2-7; 10 bases match TRBD1. CDR3 size: 15 residues. The germline V gene has CDR1 MNHNY and CDR2 SVGAGI (reference sequence). J lost 4 bases, V lost 0 bases, and 3 bases had no gene match. The CDR3 sequence is CASSYSPGQGYEQYF. CDR3 DNA sequence: TGTGCCAGCAGTTACTCCCCGGGACAGGGGTACGAGCAGTACTTC.

This rearrangement joins TRBV5-1 to TRBJ2-7; 14 nucleotides align to TRBD2. CDR3 length equals 18 residues. Germline-derived CDR1 and CDR2 are SGHRS and YFSETQ. V gave up 3 bases and J gave up 2 bases; unmatched junction bases: 10. The CDR3 DNA is TGCGCCAGCAGCTGGACTAGCGGGAGGCCACCAACCCCCTACGAGCAGTACTTC. As protein: CASSWTSGRPPTPYEQYF.

This clonotype was seen many times. For the CDR3, the DNA is TGTGCCAGCAAAGTCAGCTGGGGGGAAGGAAACACCATATATTTT. Protein product: CASKVSWGEGNTIYF. The chain is built from TRBV12-3 or TRBV12-4 and TRBJ1-3, with D perhaps matching TRBD1 (5 bases). The V end lost 7 bases, the J end lost 4 bases, and 17 bases lay between the germline ends. The CDR3 loop spans 15 amino acids.

This clonotype was seen repeatedly, ten times or more. The chain joins TRBV6-1 to TRBJ2-5; a possible D gene is TRBD2 (5 bases). The CDR3 has 14 residues. Germline-derived CDR1 and CDR2 are MNHNS and SASEGT. The ends were cut back, 5 bases at V and 1 base at J, with 11 bases in the middle. CDR3 in DNA: TGTGCCAGCAGTCGGGGTGGGGTCCAAGAGACCCAGTACTTC. This sequence encodes CASSRGGVQETQYF.

The chain couples TRBV6-2 or TRBV6-3 to TRBJ2-2; tentative D call: TRBD2 (6 bases). Germline lookup yields CDR1 MNHEY and CDR2 SVGEGT. Trimming pared 8 bases from V and 5 bases from J, leaving 24 bases between. The CDR3 has 17 amino acids. The DNA for the CDR3 is TGTGCCAGCTCCCAAGGGGTCAGGGAGGTTAGGACCGGGGAGCTGTTTTTT. Protein product: CASSQGVREVRTGELFF.

J is TRBJ2-7 and V is TRBV7-8; TRBD2 matches 10 bases. There are 17 residues in the CDR3. Germline lookup yields CDR1 SGHVS and CDR2 FQNEAQ. V was clipped by 4 bases and J by 2 bases; unmatched bases: 11. CDR3: CASSSLNLTSGPYEQYF. The CDR3 region has the DNA TGTGCCAGCAGCTCGCTTAATTTGACTAGCGGGCCCTACGAGCAGTACTTC. The variable domain in full, completed from reference TRBV7-8 and TRBJ2-7, reads GAGVSQSPRYKVAKRGQDVALRCDPISGHVSLFWYQQALGQGPEFLTYFQNEAQLDKSGLPSDRFFAERPEGSVSTLKIQRTQQEDSAVYLCASSSLNLTSGPYEQYFGPGTRLTVT.

The chain recombines TRBV6-1 with TRBJ2-7; D is possibly TRBD2 (6 bases). This CDR3 has 13 residues. Deletions cut 6 bases from V and 0 bases from J, with 9 bases between. Germline CDR1 and CDR2: MNHNS and SASEGT. The DNA for the CDR3 is TGTGCCAGCAGGAGGAGGGCCTCCTACGAGCAGTACTTC. It codes for CASRRRASYEQYF.

This clonotype was counted between two and nine times. This chain joins TRBV20-1 and TRBJ1-5; TRBD1 is a possible D gene (6 bases). The CDR3 consists of 15 residues. Germline V gene sequence: CDR1 DFQATT, CDR2 SNEGSKA (reference sequence). V lost 3 bases and J 3 bases, leaving 15 bases between the germline ends. The DNA for the CDR3 is TGCAGTGCTAGGACTCAGCAGGGGAACAATCAGCCCCAGCATTTT. It yields the protein CSARTQQGNNQPQHF.

The chain links TRBV27 to TRBJ2-1; D is unclear. The CDR3 is 14 amino acids. From germline, CDR1 is MNHEY and CDR2 SMNVEV (reference sequence). Trimming took off 4 bases at V and 3 bases at J, with 10 bases between the two ends. The CDR3 DNA is TGTGCCAGCAGTTCTATTAGCAGCTACAATGAGCAGTTCTTC. Translated, it gives CASSSISSYNEQFF.

CDR3 DNA: TGCGCCAGCAGCCAAGCACTAGCGGGACTAAATGAGCAGTTCTTC. Translation gives CASSQALAGLNEQFF. The chain has TRBV4-1 and TRBJ2-1; 10 positions agree with TRBD2. Germline assignment: CDR1 MGHRA and CDR2 YSYEKL. Trimming cost V 1 base and J 7 bases; bases outside gene matches: 4. CDR3 length equals 15 residues.

This clonotype was picked up many times. The chain uses TRBV2 and TRBJ1-2, with D maybe TRBD1 (5 bases). Germline V gene sequence: CDR1 SNHLY, CDR2 FYNNEI. The CDR3 loop spans 13 amino acids. Trimming shortened V by 2 bases and J by 6 bases, and 10 bases separated the two germline ends. CDR3 in amino acids: CASSEQKQDGYTF. The CDR3 DNA reads TGTGCCAGCAGTGAACAGAAACAGGATGGCTACACCTTC.

This clonotype was detected a few times. The rearrangement joins TRBV20-1 to TRBJ1-6; TRBD1 agrees at 8 bases. The length of the CDR3 is 15 residues. Trimming removed 3 bases from V and 8 bases from J; junction bases left unmatched: 9. Germline CDR1 reads DFQATT; CDR2 reads SNEGSKA (reference sequence). The chain's CDR3 is CSASGGTGSDSPLHF. The CDR3 region has the DNA TGCAGTGCTAGTGGCGGGACAGGATCTGATTCACCCCTCCACTTT.

The V call is TRBV5-1, the J call TRBJ1-2; perhaps TRBD1 as D (6 bases). The CDR3 totals 18 residues. The germline V and J ends were trimmed by 0 bases and 4 bases, with 22 bases remaining between them. Germline values: CDR1 SGHRS, CDR2 YFSETQ. This chain's CDR3 is CASSLEGVLGSRSYGYTF. The DNA for the CDR3 is TGCGCCAGCAGCTTGGAGGGGGTTTTGGGCAGTAGGAGCTATGGCTACACCTTC.

The chain employs TRBV28 and TRBJ2-7; TRBD1 agrees at 9 bases. The CDR3 is made up of 17 amino acids. V lost 0 bases and J lost 5; bases outside the gene matches: 11. CDR1 and CDR2 from the germline V gene are MDHEN and SYDVKM. CDR3 bases: TGTGCCAGCAGTTTATGGAGGAGGGACAGGGAGGGCCACGAGCAGTACTTC. Encoded protein: CASSLWRRDREGHEQYF.

This chain uses TRBV27 with TRBJ2-1; D unresolved. The CDR3 is 16 residues long. The germline V gene encodes CDR1 MNHEY and CDR2 SMNVEV (reference sequence). The V and J ends lost 7 bases and 0 bases respectively, with 16 bases between them. The CDR3 loop is CASTSGQLSSYNEQFF. For the CDR3, the DNA is TGTGCCAGCACCTCTGGTCAGTTAAGCTCCTACAATGAGCAGTTCTTC.

Remarks on this clonotype: A much larger clone lies one base from this, so it may be a read error. V and J are TRBV29-1 and TRBJ1-5; D perhaps matches TRBD1 (5 bases). The ends were cut back, 1 base at V and 6 bases at J, with 16 bases in the middle. Germline CDR1 and CDR2: SQVTM and ANQGSEA. CDR3 length equals 15 residues. In DNA form, the CDR3 reads TGCAGCGTTGAAGGTCGGGACCCTCCCGGTCAGCCCCAGCATTTT. The encoded protein is CSVEGRDPPGQPQHF.

This sequence joins TRBV7-9 and TRBJ2-5; 9 nucleotides line up with TRBD2. CDR3 length equals 16 residues. Germline CDR1 SEHNR, CDR2 FQNEAQ (reference sequence). The V gene end was trimmed by 0 bases and the J gene end by 1 base; junction bases not matched to a gene: 3. The CDR3 here is CASSLAKLAGQETQYF. CDR3 DNA sequence: TGTGCCAGCAGCTTAGCTAAACTAGCGGGCCAAGAGACCCAGTACTTC.

This clonotype occurred a few times. The chain has TRBV18 and TRBJ1-3; unclear D gene. The V end was cut by 3 bases, the J end by 6 bases, with 6 bases between. This CDR3 contains 12 residues. Per the germline V gene, CDR1 is KGHSH and CDR2 is LQKENI. CDR3 nucleotide sequence: TGTGCCAGCTCACCGGTATTAAACACCATATATTTT. This translates into CASSPVLNTIYF.

The rearrangement joins TRBV20-1 to TRBJ1-4, with D possibly being TRBD1 (6 bases). The germline CDR1 and CDR2 sequences are DFQATT and SNEGSKA (reference sequence). The ends were cut back, 4 bases at V and 8 bases at J, with 20 bases in the middle. The CDR3 extends over 15 amino acids. CDR3 in amino acids: CSATTYRVSGEKLFF. CDR3 bases: TGCAGTGCTACGACCTACAGGGTCTCAGGAGAAAAACTGTTTTTT.

This clonotype has just a few counts. The chain is built from TRBV18 and TRBJ2-6; unclear D gene. The CDR3 has 15 residues. The germline V gene encodes CDR1 KGHSH and CDR2 LQKENI. The V gene lost 5 bases and the J gene lost 2 bases, with 10 bases spanning the gap. The CDR3 DNA is TGTGCCAGCTCAATAGATTTGGCTGGGGCCAACGTCCTGACTTTC. Its protein product is CASSIDLAGANVLTF.

There are many counts of this clonotype. This chain's CDR3 is CASTTGGHEQYF. CDR3 coding DNA: TGTGCCAGCACGACGGGGGGCCACGAGCAGTACTTC. V usage is TRBV28 and J usage is TRBJ2-7, with D perhaps matching TRBD2 (7 bases). Looked up from germline, CDR1 is MDHEN and CDR2 is SYDVKM. V lost 7 bases, J lost 5 bases, and 12 bases lay in between. This CDR3 spans 12 amino acids.

This clonotype appeared many times. This chain uses TRBV5-1 with TRBJ2-7; no reliable D call. Per germline, CDR1 SGHRS and CDR2 YFSETQ. CDR3 size: 17 residues. V lost 3 bases and J 3 bases, leaving 22 bases between the germline ends. Here the CDR3 DNA reads TGCGCCAGCAGCTATAATGTGTGGAGTGGGGTAGTCTACGAGCAGTACTTC. Translation: CASSYNVWSGVVYEQYF.

The chain employs TRBV9 and TRBJ2-5; 7 bases align to TRBD1. Germline loops: CDR1 SGDLS, CDR2 YYNGEE. CDR3 length: 18 amino acids. V dropped 4 bases and J dropped 3; count of bases not matched to a gene: 18. CDR3 loop: CASSPGVLRGIGEETQYF. The CDR3 DNA reads TGTGCCAGCAGCCCTGGGGTCCTCAGGGGGATCGGGGAAGAGACCCAGTACTTC. Full variable domain (outside the CDR3, taken from reference TRBV9 and TRBJ2-5): DSGVTQTPKHLITATGQRVTLRCSPRSGDLSVYWYQQSLDQGLQFLIQYYNGEERAKGNILERFSAQQFPDLHSELNLSSLELGDSALYFCASSPGVLRGIGEETQYFGPGTRLLVL.

This clonotype has a handful of counts. The chain employs TRBV7-2 and TRBJ2-1; 7 bases agree with TRBD2. The CDR3 sequence is 15 residues long. Germline assignment: CDR1 SGHTA and CDR2 FQGNSA. With V trimmed by 5 bases and J by 9 bases, 13 bases remained unmatched. The CDR3 DNA sequence: TGTGCCAGCAGCCCTCGCCGGGACTACCCGATTGAGCAGTTCTTC. Its translation: CASSPRRDYPIEQFF.

This clonotype was detected ten times or more. The V gene is TRBV2, the J gene TRBJ2-1; D may be TRBD1 (6 bases). The CDR3 runs to 16 residues. V was clipped by 5 bases and J by 0 bases, with 14 bases between them. Germline CDR1 and CDR2: SNHLY and FYNNEI. Here the CDR3 DNA reads TGTGCCAGCAGTCCCGGGACAAAGAGCTCCTACAATGAGCAGTTCTTC. It specifies CASSPGTKSSYNEQFF.